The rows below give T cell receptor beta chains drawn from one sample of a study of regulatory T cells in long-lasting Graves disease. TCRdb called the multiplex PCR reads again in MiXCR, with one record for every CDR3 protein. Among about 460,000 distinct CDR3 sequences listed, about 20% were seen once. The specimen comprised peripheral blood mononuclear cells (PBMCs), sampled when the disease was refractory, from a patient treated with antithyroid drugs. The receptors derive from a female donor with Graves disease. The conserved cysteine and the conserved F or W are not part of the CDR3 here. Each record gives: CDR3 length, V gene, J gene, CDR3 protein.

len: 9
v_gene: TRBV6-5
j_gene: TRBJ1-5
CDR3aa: ASSYVQPQH

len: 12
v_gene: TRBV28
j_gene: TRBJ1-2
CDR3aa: ASSTGTGAVGYT

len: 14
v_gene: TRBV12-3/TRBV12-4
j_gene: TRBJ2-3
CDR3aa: ASSSLVILGTDTQY

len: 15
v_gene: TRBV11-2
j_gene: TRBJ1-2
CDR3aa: ASSLSARDSSYYGYT

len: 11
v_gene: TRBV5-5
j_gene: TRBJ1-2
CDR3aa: ASSLPGGGGYT

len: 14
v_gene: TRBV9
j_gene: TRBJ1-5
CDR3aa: ASSPGGGQGNQPQH

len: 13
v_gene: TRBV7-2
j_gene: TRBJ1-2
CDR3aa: ASSALGGTNSGYT

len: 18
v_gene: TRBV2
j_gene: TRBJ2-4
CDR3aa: ASIPPGIRHLILAKNIQY

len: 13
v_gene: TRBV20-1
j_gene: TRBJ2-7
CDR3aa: SATLSGQVSYEQY

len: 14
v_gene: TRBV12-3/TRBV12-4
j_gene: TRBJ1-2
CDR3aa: ASSLGRTGGNYGYT

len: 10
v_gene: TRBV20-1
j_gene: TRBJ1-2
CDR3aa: SGNQGYVGYT

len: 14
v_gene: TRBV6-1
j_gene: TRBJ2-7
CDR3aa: ASSEVEGRQAYEQY

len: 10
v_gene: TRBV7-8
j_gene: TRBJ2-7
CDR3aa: ASSFFESEQY

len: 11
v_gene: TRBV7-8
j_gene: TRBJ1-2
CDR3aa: ASSQGRVYGYT

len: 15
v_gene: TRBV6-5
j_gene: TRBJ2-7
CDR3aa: ASSYLTGSTALYEQY

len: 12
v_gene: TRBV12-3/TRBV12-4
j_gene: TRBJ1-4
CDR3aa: ASSPGQTNEKLF

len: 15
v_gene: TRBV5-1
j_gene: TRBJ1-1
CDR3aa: ASGLIRGTGKNTEAF

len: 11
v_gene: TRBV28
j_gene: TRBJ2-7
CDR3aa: ASSQRTRYEQY

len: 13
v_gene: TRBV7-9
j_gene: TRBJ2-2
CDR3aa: ASSLPGQGAGELF